This T cell receptor beta chain was obtained from a study of shared clonotypes between healthy human individuals. Study-wide findings and caveats: A handful of donors shared about 5% of their naive CD4 clonotypes.

In the authors' methods: Junction-only immunoSEQ sequences carried no quality scores, so filtering differed. The protocol was immunoSEQ multiplex PCR, while the TCRdb copy is restricted to in-frame clones and leaves out a portion. V, J and clone size are those of that table, while D and trimming were read from the DNA. The table shows approximately 1,500,000 clones, with approximately 96% occurring only once. CDR3 length: 15 residues. Germline V CDR1 and CDR2: SGHNT, YYREEE (reference sequence). The V end lost 2 bases, the J end lost 2 bases, and 14 bases lay between the germline ends. The healthy adult donors were HIV-negative and reported no recent acute infections or vaccinations. Concerning this clone itself: What it binds is not known.

Sample: naive CD4+ T cells sorted from blood. The subset denotes: CD45RA+ positively selected. The origin of this receptor is a man in his thirties or forties in good health. J is TRBJ2-7 and V is TRBV5-4, with D hard to call. The CDR3 loop reads CASSLVEGHTYEQYF. CDR3 DNA: TGTGCCAGCAGCTTAGTTGAAGGGCACACCTACGAGCAGTACTTC.